Below are 24 T cell receptor beta chains sequenced from a single sample in a study of blood T cell repertoires in COVID-19. The repertoire was sequenced with immunoSEQ multiplex PCR; TCRdb's copy has only in-frame clones and lacks some. Of 300,000 to 350,000 clones in the sample, 80% to 95% are singletons; the top ten hold about 7%. The sequencing sample was made of peripheral blood. The origin of the receptors is a woman in her twenties or thirties with COVID-19, enrolled during active disease.

The V and J genes are TRBV12-3 or TRBV12-4 and TRBJ2-3, with a possible D match to TRBD1 (5 bases). V was trimmed by 5 bases and J by 3 bases, leaving 6 bases between them. CDR3 length: 12 amino acids. CDR3 DNA: TGTGCCAGCAGTCCAGGGACAGATACGCAGTATTTT. Protein product: CASSPGTDTQYF.

Regarding this clone: This may arise from a read error, as a much more abundant clone is one base away. The CDR3 loop reads CASILDRGNQPQHF. The CDR3 nucleotides are TGTGCCAGCATCTTAGACAGGGGCAATCAGCCCCAGCATTTT. The V call is TRBV28, the J call TRBJ1-5, with TRBD1 matching 7 bases. Germline values: CDR1 MDHEN, CDR2 SYDVKM. The CDR3 extends over 14 amino acids. The J segment lost 2 bases and the V segment lost 7 bases, leaving 5 bases of the junction unmatched.

The V and J genes are TRBV6-5 and TRBJ2-7, with D possibly being TRBD1 (7 bases). The CDR3 is 13 amino acids. Between the trimmed V and J ends, which lost 2 bases and 4 bases, there was a span of 9 bases. The germline V gene encodes CDR1 MNHEY and CDR2 SVGAGI. This chain's CDR3 is CASSYAGGYEQYF. CDR3 sequence (DNA): TGTGCCAGCAGTTACGCAGGGGGGTACGAGCAGTACTTC.

The chain couples TRBV28 to TRBJ2-1; TRBD2 matches at 9 bases. This CDR3 spans 15 amino acids. Germline V gene data show CDR1 as MDHEN and CDR2 as SYDVKM. With V trimmed by 3 bases and J by 6 bases, 6 bases remained unmatched. The CDR3 loop is CASSFTLAGSNEQFF. The CDR3 DNA is TGTGCCAGCAGTTTTACGCTAGCGGGAAGCAATGAGCAGTTCTTC.

In this sample, this clone turned up once. This chain joins TRBV4-1 and TRBJ1-1; TRBD1 might be the D (6 bases). CDR1 and CDR2 from the germline V gene are MGHRA and YSYEKL. V lost 0 bases, J lost 7 bases, and 9 bases lay in between. CDR3 size: 13 residues. The chain's CDR3 is CASSQDPDSEAFF. Written as DNA, the CDR3 is TGCGCCAGCAGCCAAGATCCGGACAGTGAAGCTTTCTTT.

The rearrangement joins TRBV28 to TRBJ2-1; 12 bases fit TRBD2. This CDR3 comprises 15 residues. J gave up 9 bases and V 6 bases, and 9 bases lay outside the gene matches. Germline V gene data show CDR1 as MDHEN and CDR2 as SYDVKM. In nucleotides, the CDR3 is TGTGCCAGCAGCCACCGACTAGCGGGAGACGTTGAGCAGTTCTTC. It codes for CASSHRLAGDVEQFF.

DNA for the CDR3: TGTGCCAGTAGGGAGGGATCTGGGGCCAACGTCCTGACTTTC. It encodes CASREGSGANVLTF. This chain links TRBV19 with TRBJ2-6, with a tentative D call TRBD2 (6 bases). The germline V and J ends were trimmed by 6 bases and 1 base, with 7 bases remaining between them. Germline V gene lookup returns CDR1 LNHDA and CDR2 SQIVND (reference sequence). This CDR3 comprises 14 residues.

The chain links TRBV14 to TRBJ2-4, with TRBD2 identical over 7 bases. CDR3 length: 16 amino acids. Germline V gene sequence: CDR1 SGHDN, CDR2 FVKESK. Trimming removed 1 base from V and 6 bases from J; junction bases left unmatched: 9. The CDR3 loop is CASSQGGVGRVNIQYF. CDR3 nucleotide sequence: TGTGCCAGCAGCCAAGGCGGCGTGGGGAGGGTAAACATTCAGTACTTC.

The rearrangement uses TRBV4-3 and TRBJ2-1; 9 bases match TRBD2. V trimming: 1 base; J trimming: 0 bases; junction bases outside the gene matches: 4. The CDR3 sequence is 17 residues long. From germline, CDR1 is LGHNA and CDR2 YSLEER. CDR3 DNA sequence: TGCGCCAGCAGCCAAGTTAGCGGGAGAGGCTCCTACAATGAGCAGTTCTTC. Amino acids: CASSQVSGRGSYNEQFF.

The V gene is TRBV11-2, the J gene TRBJ1-6; D call uncertain. CDR1 SGHAT and CDR2 FQNNGV come from the germline V gene. CDR3 size: 13 residues. V was pared by 0 bases and J by 9 bases, with 6 bases between. The CDR3 here is CASSLDLFSPLHF. CDR3 nucleotide sequence: TGTGCCAGCAGCTTAGATCTATTTTCACCCCTCCACTTT.

The chain joins TRBV7-9 to TRBJ1-4; TRBD1 matches 10 bases. The germline V gene encodes CDR1 SEHNR and CDR2 FQNEAQ (reference sequence). The J segment lost 14 bases and the V segment lost 4 bases, leaving 7 bases of the junction unmatched. CDR3 length equals 13 residues. CDR3 sequence reads: CASSSGQGEILFF. In DNA, the CDR3 is TGTGCCAGCAGCTCAGGACAGGGGGAGATTCTGTTTTTT.

The chain couples TRBV24-1 to TRBJ1-3; D is ambiguous. Germline CDR1 reads KGHDR; CDR2 reads SFDVKD. The V end was cut by 5 bases, the J end by 2 bases, with 6 bases between. The CDR3 loop spans 13 amino acids. DNA for the CDR3: TGTGCCACCAGTGCCGGGGCTGGAAACACCATATATTTT. Protein sequence: CATSAGAGNTIYF.

The V call is TRBV6-4, the J call TRBJ1-5, with D possibly matching TRBD1 (5 bases). V shed 6 bases and J shed 6 bases, with 12 bases lying between them. This CDR3 comprises 13 residues. Germline V gene lookup returns CDR1 MRHNA and CDR2 SNTAGT. The CDR3 nucleotides read TGTGCCAGCAGATCAGGGTTTGGTCAGCCCCAGCATTTT. It translates to CASRSGFGQPQHF.

The rearrangement joins TRBV3-1 (or the pseudogene TRBV3-2) to TRBJ2-3, with 8 nucleotides matching TRBD2. The V gene's germline CDR1 is LGHDT and CDR2 YNNKEL (reference sequence). J gave up 1 base and V 4 bases, and 4 bases lay outside the gene matches. CDR3 length equals 15 residues. CDR3 sequence (DNA): TGTGCCAGCAGCCCGCTTAGCGGGGGCACAGATACGCAGTATTTT. Residues: CASSPLSGGTDTQYF.

The DNA of the CDR3 is TGTGCCAGCCGGGGGTCTGGAAACACCATATATTTT. Protein sequence: CASRGSGNTIYF. The J gene is TRBJ1-3, the V gene TRBV12-3 or TRBV12-4; D may be TRBD1 (5 bases). The CDR3 has 12 amino acids. V was clipped by 8 bases and J by 1 base, with 6 bases between them.

J is TRBJ2-1 and V is TRBV2; 8 positions match TRBD1. Per germline, CDR1 SNHLY and CDR2 FYNNEI. The trim removed 9 bases at V and 7 bases at J, leaving 14 bases unmatched. This CDR3 has 15 amino acids. CDR3 bases: TGTGCCAGGGGGCACCGGGACAGGAGGGGAAATGAGCAGTTCTTC. This encodes CARGHRDRRGNEQFF. The complete variable domain, with remaining parts taken from reference TRBV2 and TRBJ2-1, reads EPEVTQTPSHQVTQMGQEVILRCVPISNHLYFYWYRQILGQKVEFLVSFYNNEISEKSEIFDDQFSVERPDGSNFTLKIRSTKLEDSAMYFCARGHRDRRGNEQFFGPGTRLTVL.

In its sample, this clone was seen once. J is TRBJ2-7 and V is TRBV23-1, with a weak D call TRBD2 (6 bases). TRBV23-1 has ORF status, its function being uncertain. V dropped 0 bases and J dropped 5 bases, with 32 bases sitting between them. This CDR3 region has 21 residues. The DNA for the CDR3 is TGCGCCAGCAGTCAATCGCAAGGGACCCAACTCGATCCGGGAGAAAGCCACGAGCAGTACTTC. As protein: CASSQSQGTQLDPGESHEQYF.

This clone was counted a single time. The chain combines TRBV28 with TRBJ2-2, with D possibly TRBD1 on 5 matching bases. Trimming pared 8 bases from V and 1 base from J, leaving 14 bases between. CDR1 and CDR2 from the germline V gene are MDHEN and SYDVKM. The CDR3 has 15 amino acids. The CDR3 DNA reads as TGTGCCAGCCACGTTCGACAGAAGAACACCGGGGAGCTGTTTTTT. Translated: CASHVRQKNTGELFF. The full variable domain, with the rest looked up from reference TRBV28 and TRBJ2-2, is DVKVTQSSRYLVKRTGEKVFLECVQDMDHENMFWYRQDPGLGLRLIYFSYDVKMKEKGDIPEGYSVSREKKERFSLILESASTNQTSMYLCASHVRQKNTGELFFGEGSRLTVL.

The chain combines TRBV5-1 with TRBJ2-7; 11 bases match TRBD2. V gave up 1 base and J gave up 4 bases; unmatched junction bases: 1. Germline assignment: CDR1 SGHRS and CDR2 YFSETQ. The CDR3 loop spans 14 amino acids. CDR3 protein: CASSLTSGSYEQYF. Here the CDR3 DNA reads TGCGCCAGCAGCTTGACTAGCGGGAGTTACGAGCAGTACTTC.

The rearrangement uses TRBV6-5 and TRBJ1-2; the D is unclear. V shed 5 bases and J shed 1 base, with 8 bases lying between them. CDR1 and CDR2 from the germline V gene are MNHEY and SVGAGI. The CDR3 consists of 13 residues. The CDR3 bases are TGTGCCAGCAGTATAGCGGATAACTATGGCTACACCTTC. Amino acids: CASSIADNYGYTF.

The chain links TRBV4-1 to TRBJ2-3, with a weak D call TRBD2 (5 bases). The CDR3 spans 13 residues. Germline V gene sequence: CDR1 MGHRA, CDR2 YSYEKL. Trimming took off 11 bases at V and 0 bases at J, with 12 bases between the two ends. CDR3 DNA sequence: TGCGCCTCCGGGGTATGGAGCACAGATACGCAGTATTTT. Residues: CASGVWSTDTQYF.

This clone was seen more than once but under ten times. The J gene is TRBJ2-1, the V gene TRBV7-3; the match to TRBD1 covers 7 bases. This CDR3 is 15 amino acids long. The V and J ends lost 5 bases and 2 bases, in that order; junction bases with no gene match: 6. Germline V gene data show CDR1 as SGHTA and CDR2 as FQGTGA. CDR3 residues: CASSTGTATYNEQFF. CDR3 nucleotide sequence: TGTGCCAGCAGCACGGGGACAGCTACCTACAATGAGCAGTTCTTC.

The CDR3: CASSSLAGDETQYF. The CDR3 DNA follows: TGCGCCAGCAGCTCCCTAGCGGGAGACGAGACCCAGTACTTC. The chain recombines TRBV5-1 with TRBJ2-5; TRBD2 aligns across 10 bases. The CDR3 sequence is 14 residues long. The V gene's germline CDR1 is SGHRS and CDR2 YFSETQ. Trimming cost V 3 bases and J 5 bases; bases outside gene matches: 4.

This sequence joins TRBV5-1 and TRBJ1-2; TRBD1 might be the D (5 bases). V lost 2 bases to trimming and J lost 2 bases, with 13 bases between them. This CDR3 has 15 amino acids. Germline loops: CDR1 SGHRS, CDR2 YFSETQ. The CDR3 protein is CASSLGAGQNYGYTF. CDR3 sequence (DNA): TGCGCCAGCAGCTTAGGTGCAGGGCAGAACTATGGCTACACCTTC.